The 9 T cell receptor beta chains in this list originate from one sample, sequenced in a study of type 1 and type 2 diabetes patients. PCR was run on genomic DNA. Multiplex PCR with 30 forward and 13 reverse primers amplified the TCR beta CDR3. MiXCR, run by TCRdb on the multiplex PCR reads, gives a single entry per CDR3 protein. The data hold under 300,000 distinct CDR3 sequences, with over 45% observed a single time. The source material was peripheral blood mononuclear cells (PBMCs). These receptors came from a man between 18 and 35 years old with type 2 diabetes.

This rearrangement joins TRBV28 to TRBJ1-2; a possible D gene is TRBD1 (5 bases). CDR1 and CDR2 (germline): MDHEN, SYDVKM. The CDR3 runs to 14 residues. The V end lost 5 bases, the J end lost 7 bases, and 17 bases lay between the germline ends. Here the CDR3 reads CASSAGTGFGGYTF. The CDR3 DNA reads as TGTGCCAGCAGTGCCGGGACGGGGTTCGGTGGCTACACCTTC.

V gene TRBV14 combines with J gene TRBJ1-4, with D unclear. Germline values: CDR1 SGHDN, CDR2 FVKESK. The CDR3 spans 12 residues. V lost 0 bases, J lost 9 bases, and 5 bases lay in between. This chain's CDR3 is CASSQDPQKLFF. In nucleotides, the CDR3 is TGTGCCAGCAGCCAAGACCCCCAAAAACTGTTTTTT. Combining the CDR3 with reference TRBV14 and TRBJ1-4 gives the whole variable domain EAGVTQFPSHSVIEKGQTVTLRCDPISGHDNLYWYRRVMGKEIKFLLHFVKESKQDESGMPNNRFLAERTGGTYSTLKVQPAELEDSGVYFCASSQDPQKLFFGSGTQLSVL.

V usage is TRBV27 and J usage is TRBJ2-2, with TRBD1 matching over 11 bases. Trimming removed 0 bases from V and 4 bases from J; junction bases left unmatched: 4. Germline V gene sequence: CDR1 MNHEY, CDR2 SMNVEV (reference sequence). CDR3 size: 17 residues. In nucleotides, the CDR3 is TGTGCCAGCAGTTTATCGGTGGACAGGGGGCCCACCGGGGAGCTGTTTTTT. This gives the protein CASSLSVDRGPTGELFF.

The chain carries TRBV20-1 and TRBJ2-3; TRBD2 aligns across 12 bases. CDR1 and CDR2 from the germline V gene are DFQATT and SNEGSKA (reference sequence). V shed 3 bases, J shed 1 base, and the junction held 8 bases outside the gene matches. The CDR3 is 17 residues long. As DNA, the CDR3 is TGCAGTGCTAGCGCTAGCGGGAGGGGTTTCGGCACAGATACGCAGTATTTT. Protein product: CSASASGRGFGTDTQYF.

This rearrangement joins TRBV9 to TRBJ1-2; possible D gene TRBD1, 6 bases. Germline CDR1 SGDLS, CDR2 YYNGEE. V gave up 4 bases and J gave up 6 bases, with 19 bases separating them. This CDR3 region has 15 residues. The CDR3 loop is CASSLSSQGINGYTF. The CDR3 region has the DNA TGTGCCAGCAGCCTCTCCTCACAGGGAATAAATGGCTACACCTTC. Full variable domain (rest looked up from reference TRBV9 and TRBJ1-2): DSGVTQTPKHLITATGQRVTLRCSPRSGDLSVYWYQQSLDQGLQFLIQYYNGEERAKGNILERFSAQQFPDLHSELNLSSLELGDSALYFCASSLSSQGINGYTFGSGTRLTVV.

The genes are TRBV6-5 and TRBJ2-2; D is perhaps TRBD1 (7 bases). Germline-derived CDR1 and CDR2 are MNHEY and SVGAGI. The CDR3 has 16 amino acids. Trimming cost V 2 bases and J 4 bases, with 14 bases left between them. The DNA of the CDR3 is TGTGCCAGCAGTTACCTACGGCAGGGGGGCACCGGGGAGCTGTTTTTT. Amino acids: CASSYLRQGGTGELFF.

This rearrangement joins TRBV15 to TRBJ2-3; TRBD2 is a possible D gene (6 bases). The CDR3 runs 15 residues. V was pared by 0 bases and J by 0 bases, with 7 bases between. Germline lookup yields CDR1 LNHNV and CDR2 YYDKDF (reference sequence). The CDR3 loop reads CATSRDRGSTDTQYF. In DNA form, the CDR3 reads TGTGCCACCAGCAGAGACCGGGGGAGCACAGATACGCAGTATTTT.

This clonotype has only one observation. Here the CDR3 omits its conserved ending phenylalanine or tryptophan, so a read error is the likely source. This sequence joins TRBV29-1 and TRBJ2-3; D unclear. Trimming shortened V by 8 bases and J by 1 base, and 10 bases separated the two germline ends. The V gene's germline CDR1 is SQVTM and CDR2 ANQGSEA. The CDR3 loop spans 12 amino acids. The chain's CDR3 is CSTARGTDTQYS. DNA for the CDR3: TGCAGCACCGCCAGAGGCACAGATACGCAGTATTCT.

This clonotype was detected a few times. The chain has TRBV7-6 and TRBJ2-7, with 7 nucleotides matching TRBD1. The V gene end was trimmed by 5 bases and the J gene end by 4 bases; junction bases not matched to a gene: 17. The CDR3 covers 17 residues. The V gene's germline CDR1 is SGHVS and CDR2 FNYEAQ. This CDR3 reads CASSALTAGTDYYEQYF. CDR3 DNA: TGTGCCAGCAGCGCTTTAACGGCCGGGACAGACTATTACGAGCAGTACTTC.